A single sample is the source of the 19 T cell receptor beta chains below, sequenced in a study of cytomegalovirus exposure and HLA in healthy donors. Some clones are missing from TCRdb's copy, which holds only in-frame ones; the method was immunoSEQ multiplex PCR. The sample includes almost 200,000 clones, about 81% seen only once; the top ten take around 1.2%. The source material was PBMCs. The receptors were sampled from a woman aged 25 to 39 in good health and CMV-seronegative.

This clone was seen once. This chain uses TRBV6-6 with TRBJ2-7; TRBD2 might be the D (5 bases). Germline-derived CDR1 and CDR2 are MNHNY and SVGAGI (reference sequence). The V end was cut by 0 bases, the J end by 6 bases, with 9 bases between. There are 13 residues in the CDR3. CDR3 loop: CASSYSSGSEQYF. The CDR3 DNA follows: TGTGCCAGCAGTTACTCAAGCGGATCCGAGCAGTACTTC.

The chain employs TRBV19 and TRBJ1-1, with D tentatively TRBD1 (6 bases). The CDR3 length is 13 residues. V was pared by 4 bases and J by 8 bases, with 14 bases between. The germline V gene has CDR1 LNHDA and CDR2 SQIVND (reference sequence). The CDR3 here is CASSNTGTTEAFF. The CDR3 coding sequence is TGTGCCAGTAGTAACACAGGGACCACCGAAGCTTTCTTT.

V usage is TRBV19 and J usage is TRBJ2-3; TRBD1 is a possible D gene (5 bases). Trimming pared 2 bases from V and 2 bases from J, leaving 11 bases between. The germline gives CDR1 LNHDA, CDR2 SQIVND (reference sequence). This CDR3 is 15 amino acids long. The CDR3 DNA follows: TGTGCCAGTAGTATAAGGTCAGGGATCACAGATACGCAGTATTTT. This gives the protein CASSIRSGITDTQYF.

This clone was counted once. The chain carries TRBV30 and TRBJ1-1, with D hard to call. The CDR3 totals 13 residues. Germline V CDR1 and CDR2: GTSNPN, SVGIG (reference sequence). V was pared by 5 bases and J by 3 bases, with 13 bases between. Here the CDR3 DNA reads TGTGCCTGGCTCAGAGGGCCGGACACTGAAGCTTTCTTT. Protein product: CAWLRGPDTEAFF.

There are many counts of this clone. CDR3 amino acids: CASGDRDIQYF. CDR3 sequence (DNA): TGTGCCAGCGGGGACAGGGACATTCAGTACTTC. The chain recombines TRBV2 with TRBJ2-4, with 9 bases matching TRBD1. J gave up 8 bases and V 8 bases, and 1 base lay outside the gene matches. CDR3 length equals 11 residues. Per the germline V gene, CDR1 is SNHLY and CDR2 is FYNNEI.

The chain couples TRBV18 to TRBJ1-3; TRBD1 is a possible D gene (6 bases). Trimming removed 6 bases from V and 3 bases from J, with 15 bases in between. Germline values: CDR1 KGHSH, CDR2 LQKENI. The CDR3 runs to 15 residues. Written as DNA, the CDR3 is TGTGCCAGCTCCCCGACGGGGGGGCTTGGAAACACCATATATTTT. It codes for CASSPTGGLGNTIYF.

This clone was counted a single time. The chain joins TRBV5-6 to TRBJ1-5; 10 nucleotides match TRBD1. Germline-derived CDR1 and CDR2 are SGHDT and YYEEEE. This CDR3 comprises 15 residues. J gave up 6 bases and V 2 bases, and 5 bases lay outside the gene matches. The CDR3 region is CASSLLRDRGQPQHF. The CDR3 DNA is TGTGCCAGCAGCTTACTCCGGGACAGGGGTCAGCCCCAGCATTTT.

J is TRBJ2-1 and V is TRBV4-1; 10 bases map to TRBD1. From germline, CDR1 is MGHRA and CDR2 YSYEKL. V was pared by 0 bases and J by 7 bases, with 6 bases of the junction left unmatched. The CDR3 is 16 amino acids. The CDR3 loop reads CASSQEIGQGENEQFF. The CDR3 DNA is TGCGCCAGCAGCCAAGAAATAGGACAGGGGGAGAATGAGCAGTTCTTC.

This sequence joins TRBV6-5 and TRBJ2-7; a weak D match, TRBD1 (5 bases). This CDR3 has 15 residues. Trimming removed 0 bases from V and 6 bases from J, with 15 bases in between. The germline gives CDR1 MNHEY, CDR2 SVGAGI. This CDR3 is CASSYSFREAIEQYF. CDR3 coding DNA: TGTGCCAGCAGTTACTCTTTCAGGGAAGCTATCGAGCAGTACTTC.

The rearrangement uses TRBV6-1 and TRBJ2-7, with unresolved D. The CDR3 length is 14 residues. The germline V gene encodes CDR1 MNHNS and CDR2 SASEGT. Between the trimmed V and J ends, which lost 4 bases and 0 bases, there was a span of 10 bases. The CDR3 nucleotides read TGTGCCAGCAGTGGTGCACGGAGCTCCTACGAGCAGTACTTC. Encoded protein: CASSGARSSYEQYF.

This clone has only a few counts. This rearrangement joins TRBV15 to TRBJ1-4; the D is unclear. Germline CDR1 reads LNHNV; CDR2 reads YYDKDF (reference sequence). The CDR3 sequence is 14 residues long. V lost 3 bases, J lost 6 bases, and 11 bases lay in between. The CDR3: CATSSPGRDEKLFF. The CDR3 DNA reads TGTGCCACCAGCAGCCCTGGGAGAGATGAAAAACTGTTTTTT. The entire variable domain, with the rest obtained from reference TRBV15 and TRBJ1-4, is as follows: DAMVIQNPRYQVTQFGKPVTLSCSQTLNHNVMYWYQQKSSQAPKLLFHYYDKDFNNEADTPDNFQSRRPNTSFCFLDIRSPGLGDTAMYLCATSSPGRDEKLFFGSGTQLSVL.

This clone was seen more than once but under ten times. The gene calls are TRBV6-1 and TRBJ1-2; 11 positions match TRBD1. The CDR3 sequence is 15 residues long. The germline V gene has CDR1 MNHNS and CDR2 SASEGT. The J segment lost 2 bases and the V segment lost 2 bases, leaving 1 base of the junction unmatched. CDR3 amino acids: CASSEWTGGNYGYTF. Written as DNA, the CDR3 is TGTGCCAGCAGTGAATGGACAGGGGGCAACTATGGCTACACCTTC.

This chain joins TRBV9 and TRBJ2-2; TRBD1 matches at 9 bases. Germline assignment: CDR1 SGDLS and CDR2 YYNGEE. Trimming removed 4 bases from V and 5 bases from J; junction bases left unmatched: 9. The CDR3 is 16 amino acids. The CDR3 sequence: CASSPRTGAITGELFF. CDR3 in DNA: TGTGCCAGCAGCCCCCGGACAGGGGCGATAACCGGGGAGCTGTTTTTT.

V is TRBV18 and J is TRBJ2-7; a possible D gene is TRBD1 (5 bases). With 2 bases removed from V and 7 bases from J, the gap between germline ends came to 15 bases. This CDR3 spans 14 amino acids. Germline lookup yields CDR1 KGHSH and CDR2 LQKENI. The CDR3 coding sequence is TGTGCCAGCTCACCAAAGACAGACGTCGGAGAGCAGTACTTC. Protein sequence: CASSPKTDVGEQYF.

The chain carries TRBV13 and TRBJ1-1; 7 bases fit TRBD1. Losses at the gene ends were 5 bases for V and 0 bases for J; bases not matched to a gene: 6. This CDR3 is built from 15 residues. CDR1 PRHDT and CDR2 FYEKMQ come from the germline V gene (reference sequence). The CDR3 DNA sequence: TGTGCCAGCAGCCTAACAGGGGAAATGAACACTGAAGCTTTCTTT. Translating it yields CASSLTGEMNTEAFF. Variable domain in full (rest from reference TRBV13 and TRBJ1-1): AAGVIQSPRHLIKEKRETATLKCYPIPRHDTVYWYQQGPGQDPQFLISFYEKMQSDKGSIPDRFSAQQFSDYHSELNMSSLELGDSALYFCASSLTGEMNTEAFFGQGTRLTVV.

The chain couples TRBV6-1 to TRBJ2-2, with 8 positions matching TRBD1. The germline CDR1 and CDR2 sequences are MNHNS and SASEGT. J lost 1 base, V lost 3 bases, and 7 bases had no gene match. The CDR3 consists of 17 residues. CDR3 loop: CASSDQTGTGNTGELFF. As DNA, the CDR3 is TGTGCCAGCAGTGACCAGACCGGGACAGGGAACACCGGGGAGCTGTTTTTT.

V gene TRBV5-1 combines with J gene TRBJ2-2; D is ambiguous. V was clipped by 2 bases and J by 6 bases, with 17 bases between them. Germline lookup yields CDR1 SGHRS and CDR2 YFSETQ. This CDR3 region has 16 residues. The CDR3 spells CASSFTRLENAGELFF. CDR3 coding DNA: TGCGCCAGCAGCTTTACACGCCTTGAAAACGCCGGGGAGCTGTTTTTT.

This chain uses TRBV10-1 with TRBJ1-2; D is unclear. Trimming took 3 bases from V and 8 from J, leaving 16 bases between them. Germline CDR1 reads WNHNN; CDR2 reads SYGVQD (reference sequence). The CDR3 contains 14 residues. The CDR3 reads CASSDRRRREGYTF. The CDR3 DNA is TGCGCCAGCAGTGACCGCAGGCGCCGGGAGGGCTACACCTTC.

This clone was detected only once. J is TRBJ1-5 and V is TRBV6-1; possible D gene TRBD1, 6 bases. This CDR3 is built from 17 residues. Germline V gene lookup returns CDR1 MNHNS and CDR2 SASEGT. V lost 0 bases, J lost 0 bases, and 12 bases lay in between. CDR3 loop: CASSEASYRDSNQPQHF. The CDR3 region has the DNA TGTGCCAGCAGTGAAGCCTCCTACAGGGATAGCAATCAGCCCCAGCATTTT.